Each of the 5 T cell receptor beta chains below was sequenced from the same sample in a study of technical replicates of blood from several donors. Here immunoSEQ multiplex PCR was the method, and the copy in TCRdb shows in-frame clones only, minus some. The sample comprises about 57,000 clones, around nine tenths of which are singletons, and approximately 4.9% rests with the top ten. What was sequenced was PBMCs. These receptors were collected from a human donor in good health. Some clones in this sample may be carry-over from other donors' samples.

The J gene is TRBJ2-5, the V gene TRBV2; a weak D match, TRBD1 (7 bases). CDR1 and CDR2 (germline): SNHLY, FYNNEI. The V end was cut by 4 bases, the J end by 2 bases, with 17 bases between. CDR3 length equals 16 residues. In DNA form, the CDR3 reads TGTGCCAGCAGTGTAGGAGGGGGCGCGGGTCAAGAGACCCAGTACTTC. It is translated as CASSVGGGAGQETQYF.

V and J are TRBV25-1 and TRBJ2-5; a weak D match, TRBD2 (5 bases). Germline loops: CDR1 MGHDK, CDR2 SYGVNS. V shed 4 bases and J shed 3 bases, with 9 bases lying between them. This CDR3 is built from 13 residues. CDR3 in amino acids: CASSAWEKETQYF. DNA for the CDR3: TGTGCCAGCAGTGCTTGGGAGAAAGAGACCCAGTACTTC. The whole variable domain, filled in from reference TRBV25-1 and TRBJ2-5, reads EADIYQTPRYLVIGTGKKITLECSQTMGHDKMYWYQQDPGMELHLIHYSYGVNSTEKGDLSSESTVSRIRTEHFPLTLESARPSHTSQYLCASSAWEKETQYFGPGTRLLVL.

Only a few counts were recorded for this clone. This chain connects TRBV2 to TRBJ2-5; TRBD2 matches at 7 bases. Germline V gives CDR1 SNHLY, CDR2 FYNNEI. Germline trimming cut 7 bases from V and 6 bases from J; bases unmatched to any gene: 5. This CDR3 comprises 12 residues. The CDR3 DNA reads TGTGCCAGCATTAGGGAGGGTCAGACCCAGTACTTC. This translates into CASIREGQTQYF.

This chain joins TRBV4-3 and TRBJ2-7, with TRBD1 as a possible D gene (6 bases). CDR1 is LGHNA, CDR2 YSLEER, per germline. The CDR3 is 15 amino acids. Deletions cut 1 base from V and 0 bases from J, with 10 bases between. CDR3 coding DNA: TGCGCCAGCAGCCAAGGGACAGCTAGCTCCTACGAGCAGTACTTC. It encodes CASSQGTASSYEQYF.

This clone was recorded only once. The V gene is TRBV11-2, the J gene TRBJ2-7; maybe TRBD1 (6 bases). Germline values: CDR1 SGHAT, CDR2 FQNNGV. V was pared by 0 bases and J by 3 bases, with 12 bases between. The CDR3 has 15 amino acids. The CDR3 reads CASSLDPDRIYEQYF. In DNA, the CDR3 is TGTGCCAGCAGCTTAGACCCCGACAGGATCTACGAGCAGTACTTC.